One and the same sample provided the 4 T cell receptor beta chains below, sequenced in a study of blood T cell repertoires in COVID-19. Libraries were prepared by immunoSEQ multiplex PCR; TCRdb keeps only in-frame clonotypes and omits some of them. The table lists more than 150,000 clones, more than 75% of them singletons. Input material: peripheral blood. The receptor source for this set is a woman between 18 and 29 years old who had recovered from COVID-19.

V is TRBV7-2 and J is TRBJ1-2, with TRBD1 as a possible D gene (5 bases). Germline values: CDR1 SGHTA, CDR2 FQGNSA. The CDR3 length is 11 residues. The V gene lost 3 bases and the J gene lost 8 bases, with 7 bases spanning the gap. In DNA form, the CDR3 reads TGTGCCAGCAGCTTGGGGGGAGGCTACACCTTC. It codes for CASSLGGGYTF.

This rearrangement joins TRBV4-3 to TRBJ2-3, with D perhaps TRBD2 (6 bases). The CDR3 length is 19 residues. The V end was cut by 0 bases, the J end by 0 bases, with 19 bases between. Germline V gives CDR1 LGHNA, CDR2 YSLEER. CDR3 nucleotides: TGCGCCAGCAGCCAAGATCTCATGTTGGTAGCGGAGAGCACAGATACGCAGTATTTT. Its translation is CASSQDLMLVAESTDTQYF.

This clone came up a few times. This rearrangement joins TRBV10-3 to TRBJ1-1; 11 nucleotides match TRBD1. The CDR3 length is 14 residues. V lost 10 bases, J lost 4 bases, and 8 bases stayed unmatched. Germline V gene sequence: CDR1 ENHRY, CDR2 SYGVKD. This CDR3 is CATDRDRGVTEAFF. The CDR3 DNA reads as TGTGCCACCGACCGGGACAGGGGGGTCACTGAAGCTTTCTTT.

This CDR3 is CASSEARAGIGYTF. DNA for the CDR3: TGTGCCAGCAGTGAAGCTCGGGCAGGGATTGGCTACACCTTC. V and J are TRBV6-1 and TRBJ1-2, with D perhaps TRBD1 (5 bases). V lost 0 bases and J lost 7, with 12 bases in between. Per the germline V gene, CDR1 is MNHNS and CDR2 is SASEGT. The CDR3 is 14 amino acids.